Each of the 2 T cell receptor beta chains below was sequenced from the same sample in a study of a mutant IDH1 vaccine in newly diagnosed glioma. Noted time point: week 35, safety follow-up. Alongside topical imiquimod, each dose of vaccine comprised 300 ug of mutant IDH1 20-mer peptide. Profiled with immunoSEQ multiplex PCR; TCRdb holds only in-frame clones, not every one. The sample includes more than 25,000 clones, around 79% seen only once; the top ten take approximately 8.5%. Antigen specificity for these receptors is unknown. Material: PBMCs, obtained from a glioma patient whose treatment included an IDH1 peptide vaccine. These receptors all come from a woman between 25 and 40 years old with glioma. Some clones in this sample may be carry-over from other donors' samples.

Concerning this clone: Germline is not matched at one junction end, which may reflect a read error. This chain uses TRBV29-1 with TRBJ1-5; D is possibly TRBD1 (5 bases). Germline-derived CDR1 and CDR2 are SQVTM and ANQGSEA. The CDR3 is 15 amino acids. The CDR3 sequence: CSVIEEGYSNRPQHF. Written as DNA, the CDR3 is TGCAGCGTTATTGAGGAGGGGTATAGCAATCGGCCCCAGCACTTT.

The chain links TRBV10-1 to TRBJ2-5; no definite D call. This CDR3 is built from 14 residues. Trimming stripped 2 bases from V and 1 base from J, with 8 bases between. CDR1 is WNHNN and CDR2 is SYGVQD in the germline V gene (reference sequence). The CDR3 loop reads CASSEMESQETQYF. CDR3 in DNA: TGCGCCAGCAGTGAGATGGAGAGCCAAGAGACCCAGTACTTC.